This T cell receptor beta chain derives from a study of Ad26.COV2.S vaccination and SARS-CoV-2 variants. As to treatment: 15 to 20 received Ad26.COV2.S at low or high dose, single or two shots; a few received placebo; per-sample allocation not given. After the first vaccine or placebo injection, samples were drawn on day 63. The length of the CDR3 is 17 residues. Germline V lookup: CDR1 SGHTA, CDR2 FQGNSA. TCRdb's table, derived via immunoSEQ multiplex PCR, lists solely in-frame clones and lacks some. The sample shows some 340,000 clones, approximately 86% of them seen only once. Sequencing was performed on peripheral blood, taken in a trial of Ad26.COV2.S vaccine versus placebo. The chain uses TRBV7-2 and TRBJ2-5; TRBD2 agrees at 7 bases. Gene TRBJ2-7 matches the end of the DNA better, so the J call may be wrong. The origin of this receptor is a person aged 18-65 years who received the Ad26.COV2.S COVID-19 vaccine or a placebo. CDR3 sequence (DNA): TGTGCCAGCAGCTGGATATTTTCGCGCGGGGGAACCTACGAGCAGTACTTC. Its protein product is CASSWIFSRGGTYEQYF.